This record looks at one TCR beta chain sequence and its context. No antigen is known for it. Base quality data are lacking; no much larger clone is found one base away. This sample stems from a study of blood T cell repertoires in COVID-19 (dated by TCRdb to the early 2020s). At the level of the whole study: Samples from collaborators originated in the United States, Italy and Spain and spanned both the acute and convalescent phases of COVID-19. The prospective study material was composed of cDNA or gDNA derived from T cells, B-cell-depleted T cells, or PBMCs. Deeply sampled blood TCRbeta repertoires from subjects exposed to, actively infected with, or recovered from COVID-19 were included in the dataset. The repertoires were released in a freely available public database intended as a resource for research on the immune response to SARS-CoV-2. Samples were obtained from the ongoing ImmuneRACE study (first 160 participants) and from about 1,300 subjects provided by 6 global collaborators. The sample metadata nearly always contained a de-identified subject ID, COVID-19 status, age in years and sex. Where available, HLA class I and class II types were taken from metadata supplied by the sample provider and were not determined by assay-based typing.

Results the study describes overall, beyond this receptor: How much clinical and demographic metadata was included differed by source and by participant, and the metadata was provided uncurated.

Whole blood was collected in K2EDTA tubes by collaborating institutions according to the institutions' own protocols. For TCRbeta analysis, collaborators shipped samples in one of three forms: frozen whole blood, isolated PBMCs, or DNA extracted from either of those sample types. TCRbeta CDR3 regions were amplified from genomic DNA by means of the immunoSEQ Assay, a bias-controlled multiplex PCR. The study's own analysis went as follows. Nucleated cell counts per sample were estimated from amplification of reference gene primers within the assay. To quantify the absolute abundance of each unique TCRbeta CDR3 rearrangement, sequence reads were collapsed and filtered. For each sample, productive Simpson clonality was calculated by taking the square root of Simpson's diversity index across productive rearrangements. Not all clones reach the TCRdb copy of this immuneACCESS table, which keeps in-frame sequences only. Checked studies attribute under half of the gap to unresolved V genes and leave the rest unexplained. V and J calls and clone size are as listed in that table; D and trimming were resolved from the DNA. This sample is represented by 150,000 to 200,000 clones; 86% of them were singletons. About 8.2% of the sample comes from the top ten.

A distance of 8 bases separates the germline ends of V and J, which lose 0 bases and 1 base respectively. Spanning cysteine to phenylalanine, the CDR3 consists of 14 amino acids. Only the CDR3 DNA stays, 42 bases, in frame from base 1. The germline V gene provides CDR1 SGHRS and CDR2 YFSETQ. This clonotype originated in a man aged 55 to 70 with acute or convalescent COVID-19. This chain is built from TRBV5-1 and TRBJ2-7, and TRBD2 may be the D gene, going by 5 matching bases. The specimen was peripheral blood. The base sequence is TGCGCCAGCAGCTTGGCCGGGGTATCCTACGAGCAGTACTTC. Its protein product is CASSLAGVSYEQYF.